This T cell receptor beta chain appears in the sequencing data of a study of shared clonotypes between healthy human individuals. Study-wide findings and caveats: Sequencing depth was expected to affect clonotype sharing among donors. Some naive CD4 clonotypes, 4% to 6%, turned up in common across four donors.

This CDR3 contains 11 residues. With 8 bases removed from V and 7 bases from J, the gap between germline ends came to 9 bases. Per germline, CDR1 MDHEN and CDR2 SYDVKM. Produced via immunoSEQ multiplex PCR; TCRdb's table is partial and in-frame only. The data show approximately 2.1 million clones, roughly 93% seen once. Comment on this clone: The antigen remains undetermined.

This clonotype was obtained from a man between 18 and 29 years old in good health. Some clones in this sample may be carry-over from other donors' samples. Sequencing was done on a sample of naive CD4+ T cells from PBMCs. Subset denoted: CD45RA+ positively selected. V gene TRBV28 combines with J gene TRBJ1-5; D perhaps matches TRBD1 (6 bases). CDR3 DNA: TGTGCCAGCGGGGGGGCACAGCCCCAGCATTTT. Translation gives CASGGAQPQHF.